This TCR beta chain was documented in a study of persistence of HIV-infected CD4 T cells. About the study: Suppressive ART had lasted a median of roughly eight years.

Comment on this clone: Its matching antigen is unknown.

Cells were stimulated with overlapping HIV-1 Gag 15-mer peptides. CD40L-negative CD69-negative CD45RO-high memory CD4+ T cells were sorted as populations depleted of antigen-responding cells. Donors were HIV-1-infected adults who began suppressive ART during chronic infection. CD8-depleted PBMCs were stimulated 15 to 20 hours with anti-CD28/CD49d costimulation, CD40-blocking antibody and enfuvirtide. This CDR3 spans 16 amino acids. The V gene end was trimmed by 0 bases and the J gene end by 7 bases; junction bases not matched to a gene: 8. Germline loops: CDR1 SGHRS, CDR2 YFSETQ. This was the immunoSEQ version 4 assay in survey mode. Only in-frame clones appear in the TCRdb table, and some are missing; sequencing was by immunoSEQ multiplex PCR. The sample lists about 36,000 clones; 82% were seen once.

The TCR originated in an adult with HIV. The donor label of this sample is uncertain. The V and J genes are TRBV5-1 and TRBJ2-3; 10 bases agree with TRBD2. Specimen: cultured CD4+ T cells from PBMCs, collected from a patient who received antiretroviral therapy. CDR3 in amino acids: CASSLGASGGSHTQYF. In DNA, the CDR3 is TGCGCCAGCAGCTTGGGGGCTAGCGGGGGTTCCCATACGCAGTATTTT.